This T cell receptor beta chain comes out of a study of EBV T-cell therapy then PD-1 blockade in nasopharyngeal carcinoma. The length of the CDR3 is 16 residues. V was clipped by 0 bases and J by 3 bases, with 14 bases between them. Germline V lookup: CDR1 SEHNR, CDR2 FQNEAQ (reference sequence). The data were produced by immunoSEQ multiplex PCR, yet TCRdb's version contains in-frame clones alone and is incomplete. The profile shows roughly 19,000 clones, less than 90% of them singletons. Treatment in this sample: AdE1-LMPpoly-expanded autologous EBV-specific T-cell therapy followed by anti-PD-1 nivolumab. Notes on this clone: Its antigen is unknown.

The receptor was isolated from a man between 35 and 55 years old with nasopharyngeal carcinoma. The starting material was CD8+ T cells from blood, obtained at roughly day 35 from a patient whose treatment included autologous EBV-specific T cells and nivolumab. This chain joins TRBV7-9 and TRBJ1-1, with no clear D. The DNA of the CDR3 is TGTGCCAGCAGCTTAGCGGTGGGTAACGTGGACACTGAAGCTTTCTTT. Protein: CASSLAVGNVDTEAFF. Based on the CDR3 plus reference TRBV7-9 and TRBJ1-1, the full variable domain is DTGVSQNPRHKITKRGQNVTFRCDPISEHNRLYWYRQTLGQGPEFLTYFQNEAQLEKSRLLSDRFSAERPKGSFSTLEIQRTEQGDSAMYLCASSLAVGNVDTEAFFGQGTRLTVV.